The rows below give T cell receptor beta chains drawn from one sample of a study of blood T cell repertoires in COVID-19. Data came from immunoSEQ multiplex PCR; TCRdb stores just in-frame clones and leaves some out. Counted here are 100,000 or so clones, 75% to 85% occurring once; the ten biggest clones make up 8% to 13%. The sequenced sample was peripheral blood. All receptors come from a human donor in a cohort sampled during active COVID-19. The conserved cysteine and the conserved F or W are not part of the CDR3 here. Clone size is not always given. Where it is, it says once, few, many or a class for expanded clones.

.	TRBV9	ASSVDPGVDASQY
medium-sized	TRBV27	ASSLIAGSHEQY
.	TRBV11-1	ASSSLTPTSEQF
.	TRBV6-5	ASSTGSSGNTIY
once	TRBV9	ASSEGETYEQY
.	TRBV30	AWRGRVTNEKLF
.	TRBV6-5	ASSYPDRNEAF
.	TRBV11-2	ASSLAFGGVGSGNTIY
.	TRBV9	ASSVAENTEAF
.	TRBV3-1/TRBV3-2	ASSSRTGSHEQY
.	TRBV5-4	AIRDLERKSYEQY
.	TRBV7-2	ASSLQVSGANVLT
few	TRBV19	ASSMARGDEQY
.	TRBV18	ASSYSRTGGFRNTEAF
once	TRBV6-2/TRBV6-3	ASSSGKLQRNNSPLH
once	TRBV6-5	ASSYLPVNTEAF